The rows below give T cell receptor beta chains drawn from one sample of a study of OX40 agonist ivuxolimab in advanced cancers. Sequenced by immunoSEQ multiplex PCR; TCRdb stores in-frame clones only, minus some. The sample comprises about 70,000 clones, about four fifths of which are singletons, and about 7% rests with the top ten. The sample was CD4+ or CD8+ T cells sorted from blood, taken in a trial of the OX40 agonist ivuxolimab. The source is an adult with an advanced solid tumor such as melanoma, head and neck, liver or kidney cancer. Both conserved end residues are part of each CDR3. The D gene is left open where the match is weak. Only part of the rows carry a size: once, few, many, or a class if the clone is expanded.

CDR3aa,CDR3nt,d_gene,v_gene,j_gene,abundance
CASRRDRSSGANVLTF,TGTGCCAGCAGGAGGGACAGGAGCTCTGGGGCCAACGTCCTGACTTTC,TRBD1,TRBV7-9,TRBJ2-6,-
CASSLKSPGQGAYEQYF,TGTGCCAGCAGCTTAAAATCACCGGGACAGGGGGCCTACGAGCAGTACTTC,TRBD1,TRBV7-2,TRBJ2-7,-
CASSSFRDRGLITEAFF,TGTGCCAGCAGCTCCTTCCGGGACAGGGGATTGATCACTGAAGCTTTCTTT,TRBD1,TRBV7-2,TRBJ1-1,-
CASSERSSTGELFF,TGTGCCAGCAGTGAGAGAAGTTCAACCGGGGAGCTGTTTTTT,-,TRBV6-4,TRBJ2-2,-
CASTGYNEQFF,TGTGCCAGCACGGGTTACAATGAGCAGTTCTTC,-,TRBV2,TRBJ2-1,-
CASSTGTGGNEKLFF,TGTGCCAGCAGCACCGGGACAGGGGGCAACGAAAAACTGTTTTTT,TRBD1,TRBV7-9,TRBJ1-4,-
CASSSAVGNGELFF,TGTGCCAGCAGTTCGGCAGTCGGAAACGGGGAGCTGTTTTTT,-,TRBV2,TRBJ2-2,-
CASSLRGGTNEKLFF,TGTGCCAGCAGCCTTCGGGGAGGAACTAATGAAAAACTGTTTTTT,-,TRBV14,TRBJ1-4,-
CASTGRTSGGSSYNEQFF,TGTGCCAGCACCGGTCGGACTAGCGGGGGGAGCTCCTACAATGAGCAGTTCTTC,TRBD2,TRBV2,TRBJ2-1,-
CASSLVVENTEAFF,TGCGCCAGCAGCTTGGTTGTAGAGAACACTGAAGCTTTCTTT,-,TRBV5-1,TRBJ1-1,-
CSVMTEYNSPLHF,TGCAGCGTGATGACGGAATATAATTCACCCCTCCACTTT,-,TRBV29-1,TRBJ1-6,-
CASSVVGDAGELFF,TGTGCCAGCAGCGTAGTGGGGGATGCCGGGGAGCTGTTTTTT,-,TRBV9,TRBJ2-2,-
CSVGKGQGYEQYF,TGCAGCGTTGGAAAGGGGCAGGGCTACGAGCAGTACTTC,-,TRBV29-1,TRBJ2-7,-
CASSLGHRGGDEQFF,TGTGCCAGCAGCTTAGGGCACAGGGGGGGAGATGAGCAGTTCTTC,-,TRBV7-7,TRBJ2-1,-
CASSQECLPRANVLTF,TGCGCCAGCAGCCAAGAATGCCTCCCCAGGGCCAACGTCCTGACTTTC,-,TRBV4-1,TRBJ2-6,-
CASRQKSGTGEYGYTF,TGTGCCAGCAGACAGAAATCCGGGACAGGGGAATATGGCTACACCTTC,TRBD1,TRBV6-6,TRBJ1-2,few
CAIRADRDAYEQYF,TGTGCCATCAGGGCAGACAGGGATGCCTACGAGCAGTACTTC,TRBD1,TRBV10-3,TRBJ2-7,once
CASDPQGNNEQFF,TGTGCCAGCGATCCCCAGGGGAACAATGAGCAGTTCTTC,-,TRBV2,TRBJ2-1,few
CAISESVAATDTQYF,TGTGCCATCAGTGAGTCCGTGGCAGCCACAGATACGCAGTATTTT,-,TRBV10-3,TRBJ2-3,-
CSAREGGGYTF,TGCAGCGCCCGAGAGGGGGGCGGCTACACCTTC,-,TRBV29-1,TRBJ1-2,-
CASSFGDLKPNEQFF,TGTGCCAGCAGCTTTGGAGACCTAAAACCCAATGAGCAGTTCTTC,-,TRBV7-9,TRBJ2-1,-
CASSEGRGTDTQYF,TGTGCCAGTAGTGAGGGCAGGGGGACAGATACGCAGTATTTT,TRBD1,TRBV19,TRBJ2-3,-
CSVRQENTEAFF,TGCAGCGTTAGACAGGAGAACACTGAAGCTTTCTTT,-,TRBV29-1,TRBJ1-1,-
CASSLGLNTEAFF,TGTGCCAGCAGCTTGGGTTTGAACACTGAAGCTTTCTTT,-,TRBV5-6,TRBJ1-1,-
CASSPGGGVKVEAFF,TGCGCCAGCAGCCCAGGTGGGGGGGTTAAGGTTGAAGCTTTCTTT,-,TRBV5-1,TRBJ1-1,-
CASSFVVDTQYF,TGCGCCAGCAGCTTCGTGGTGGATACGCAGTATTTT,-,TRBV5-1,TRBJ2-3,-
CASSFSSSRDTEAFF,TGTGCCAGCAGCTTCAGTTCCTCTCGGGACACTGAAGCTTTCTTT,-,TRBV7-9,TRBJ1-1,-
CASSVGLNNEQYF,TGTGCCAGTAGTGTCGGACTAAACAACGAGCAGTACTTC,-,TRBV19,TRBJ2-7,-
CASSPSQGATEQFF,TGTGCCAGCAGTCCCTCCCAGGGGGCCACTGAGCAGTTCTTC,TRBD1,TRBV6-5,TRBJ2-1,-
CATWDRGHLGNEQFF,TGTGCCACCTGGGACAGGGGACACTTGGGCAATGAGCAGTTCTTC,TRBD1,TRBV15,TRBJ2-1,once
CASSATTGGDSYEQYF,TGTGCCAGCAGCGCAACCACAGGGGGAGATTCCTACGAGCAGTACTTC,TRBD1,TRBV11-3,TRBJ2-7,-
CASSQEWDYNEQFF,TGTGCCAGCAGCCAAGAATGGGACTACAATGAGCAGTTCTTC,-,TRBV14,TRBJ2-1,-
CASSVAGTSTDTQYF,TGTGCCAGCAGCGTGGCGGGCACTAGCACAGATACGCAGTATTTT,-,TRBV9,TRBJ2-3,once
CASSRDGNQPQHF,TGTGCCAGCAGTAGGGACGGAAATCAGCCCCAGCATTTT,-,TRBV6-1,TRBJ1-5,-
CASSELGQGTNTGELFF,TGTGCCAGCAGTGAACTCGGACAGGGCACGAACACCGGGGAGCTGTTTTTT,TRBD1,TRBV6-1,TRBJ2-2,-
CASSLVGQGAQYEQYF,TGTGCCAGCAGCTTAGTCGGACAGGGCGCCCAATACGAGCAGTACTTC,TRBD1,TRBV7-2,TRBJ2-7,-
CAWSDRRGLSGNTIYF,TGTGCCTGGAGTGACCGCAGGGGGCTATCAGGAAACACCATATATTTT,TRBD1,TRBV30,TRBJ1-3,-
CASSGVRAGLTYEQYF,TGTGCCAGCAGTGGGGTCAGGGCGGGCCTTACCTACGAGCAGTACTTC,-,TRBV6-1,TRBJ2-7,-
CASSWEGSGGANTEAFF,TGCGCCAGCTCCTGGGAGGGTTCGGGGGGCGCGAACACTGAAGCTTTCTTT,-,TRBV5-1,TRBJ1-1,few
CASSLGPGLGTDTQYF,TGCGCCAGCAGCTTGGGGCCCGGCCTGGGCACAGATACGCAGTATTTT,-,TRBV5-1,TRBJ2-3,-
CATEQGENYGYTF,TGTGCCACCGAACAGGGTGAGAACTATGGCTACACCTTC,-,TRBV2,TRBJ1-2,-
CAWREWNTEAFF,TGTGCCTGGAGGGAATGGAACACTGAAGCTTTCTTT,-,TRBV30,TRBJ1-1,-
CSVEASGSSYEQYF,TGCAGCGTTGAAGCTAGCGGGAGTTCCTACGAGCAGTACTTC,TRBD2,TRBV29-1,TRBJ2-7,-